This TCR beta chain derives from a study of blood T cell repertoires in COVID-19 (dated by TCRdb to the early 2020s). With respect to the entire study: Collaborator samples came from the United States, Italy and Spain and covered acute and convalescent phases of COVID-19. The prospective study material was composed of cDNA or gDNA derived from T cells, B-cell-depleted T cells, or PBMCs. The dataset comprised deeply sampled blood TCRbeta repertoires from subjects exposed to, actively infected with, or recovered from COVID-19. A freely available public database, intended as a resource for researchers studying the immune response to SARS-CoV-2, is where the repertoires were released. The samples were drawn from two sources: the first 160 participants of the ongoing ImmuneRACE study, and 1,000 to 1,500 subjects contributed by 6 global collaborators. Nearly every sample came with metadata listing a de-identified subject ID, COVID-19 status, age in years and sex. Where available, HLA class I and class II types were taken from metadata supplied by the sample provider and were not determined by assay-based typing. What the authors observed across the whole study: Clinical and demographic metadata were provided uncurated, with the amount varying by source and participant.

TCRbeta CDR3 regions were amplified from genomic DNA by means of the immunoSEQ Assay, a bias-controlled multiplex PCR. Per the authors' processing: Within the assay, amplification of reference gene primers was used to estimate how many nucleated cells each sample contained. To quantify the absolute abundance of each unique TCRbeta CDR3 rearrangement, sequence reads were collapsed and filtered. For each sample, productive Simpson clonality was calculated as the square root of Simpson's diversity index over productive rearrangements. Imported from immuneACCESS, the table was reduced by TCRdb to in-frame sequences with V and J called. These copies leave out some clones; in studies compared against another copy, an unresolved V gene accounts for under half, and the cause of the remainder is not known. The DNA gave D and trimming, while V, J and clone size come from that table. Present in this sample are more than 350,000 clones, 89% of which were seen just once. The ten top clones hold 2.5% to 3.5% of the sample.

At one collaborating source in Seattle, patients were enrolled during active infection and were followed longitudinally through the course of disease. Whole blood was collected in K2EDTA tubes by collaborating institutions according to the institutions' own protocols. For TCRbeta analysis, collaborator samples were shipped as frozen whole blood, as isolated PBMCs, or as DNA extracted from either sample type. Concerning this clone itself: Its binding antigen is unknown. The sample holds no much larger clone one base away, and base qualities are not on file.

The germline V gene supplies CDR1 SQVTM and CDR2 ANQGSEA. Trimmed from V: 5 bases; trimmed from J: 1 base; junction bases lacking a gene match: 8. The CDR3 measures 15 amino acids from cysteine to phenylalanine. Only the CDR3 part of the read is kept: 45 bases, read in frame from the first base. The sample taken for sequencing was peripheral blood. The sequence is built from TRBV29-1 and TRBJ2-3, with TRBD1 identical over 8 junction bases. This receptor was identified in a woman aged 25 to 39 with COVID-19, enrolled during active disease. The CDR3 region: CSVPPWTGRTDTQYF. The sequence in DNA is TGCAGCGTTCCTCCTTGGACAGGGCGCACAGATACGCAGTATTTT.